One sample yielded the 12 T cell receptor beta chains listed below, sequenced in a study of blood T cell repertoires in COVID-19. TCRdb's copy holds only in-frame clones and misses some; the assay was immunoSEQ multiplex PCR. The sample gives about 170,000 clones, about 86% of which show up once; around 3.6% is in the top ten. Input material: PBMCs or T cells enriched from blood (not recorded which). All receptors derive from a woman aged 45-59 years in a cohort exposed to, infected with or recovered from COVID-19 (not recorded which).

The DNA of the CDR3 is TGTGCCAGCAGCCAAGAAATAACAGAGATTGGGGCCAACGTCCTGACTTTC. As protein: CASSQEITEIGANVLTF. The V gene is TRBV3-1 (or the pseudogene TRBV3-2), the J gene TRBJ2-6; no reliable D call. Germline-derived CDR1 and CDR2 are LGHDT and YNNKEL (reference sequence). Trimming cost V 0 bases and J 3 bases, with 12 bases left between them. There are 17 residues in the CDR3.

The genes are TRBV28 and TRBJ1-5, with D perhaps TRBD1 (5 bases). The CDR3 is 17 amino acids. The V end was cut by 3 bases, the J end by 1 base, with 16 bases between. Germline V lookup: CDR1 MDHEN, CDR2 SYDVKM. CDR3 coding DNA: TGTGCCAGCAGTTTTGAAGGCGGGACGCCCAGCAATCAGCCCCAGCATTTT. Translation: CASSFEGGTPSNQPQHF.

The chain recombines TRBV28 with TRBJ2-6; TRBD2 aligns across 8 bases. V trimming: 8 bases; J trimming: 4 bases; junction bases outside the gene matches: 25. The CDR3 consists of 21 residues. CDR1 is MDHEN and CDR2 is SYDVKM in the germline V gene. CDR3 in amino acids: CASAASLSGTSNFGGANVLTF. In nucleotides, the CDR3 is TGTGCCAGCGCCGCTTCCTTATCGGGGACTAGTAATTTCGGCGGGGCCAACGTCCTGACTTTC.

The chain couples TRBV7-3 to TRBJ2-7, with D possibly matching TRBD2 (6 bases). In germline, CDR1 is SGHTA, CDR2 FQGTGA. The CDR3 spans 14 residues. The ends were cut back, 5 bases at V and 4 bases at J, with 15 bases in the middle. The CDR3 is CASSEMAGPYEQYF. The CDR3 DNA follows: TGTGCCAGCAGCGAGATGGCGGGACCTTACGAGCAGTACTTC.

This clone occurred once. The CDR3 loop reads CASSMGQGESEQFF. In DNA, the CDR3 is TGTGCCAGCAGCATGGGACAGGGGGAGTCTGAGCAGTTCTTC. The V call is TRBV2, the J call TRBJ2-1; 11 positions agree with TRBD1. V was pared by 6 bases and J by 9 bases, with 7 bases of the junction left unmatched. CDR1 is SNHLY, CDR2 FYNNEI, per germline. The CDR3 is 14 residues long.

This clone was counted between two and nine times. The J gene is TRBJ2-7, the V gene TRBV7-3, with TRBD2 matching over 8 bases. J lost 2 bases, V lost 3 bases, and 6 bases had no gene match. CDR1 is SGHTA and CDR2 is FQGTGA in the germline V gene. The CDR3 runs 15 residues. The CDR3 DNA is TGTGCCAGCAGCTTTTCCCCGGGAGGGACCTACGAGCAGTACTTC. This sequence encodes CASSFSPGGTYEQYF.

This rearrangement joins TRBV7-2 to TRBJ1-1, with unresolved D. This CDR3 comprises 13 residues. V was pared by 3 bases and J by 4 bases, with 9 bases between. The germline gives CDR1 SGHTA, CDR2 FQGNSA. The DNA for the CDR3 is TGTGCCAGCAGCTTTTCTTTGAGCACTGAAGCTTTCTTT. It codes for CASSFSLSTEAFF.

The chain is built from TRBV27 and TRBJ2-3; TRBD2 aligns across 14 bases. The CDR3 runs to 16 residues. Germline-derived CDR1 and CDR2 are MNHEY and SMNVEV (reference sequence). After removal of 2 bases from V and 7 bases from J, the junction contained 5 bases not matched to a gene. The CDR3 sequence: CASSLHGTSGSYTQYF. The CDR3 DNA reads TGTGCCAGCAGTTTACACGGGACTAGCGGGAGTTATACGCAGTATTTT.

The chain couples TRBV2 to TRBJ1-6; 7 bases are shared with TRBD1. The CDR3 consists of 16 residues. Trimming took 6 bases from V and 10 from J; bases not matched to a gene: 15. Germline V gene data show CDR1 as SNHLY and CDR2 as FYNNEI. DNA for the CDR3: TGTGCCAGCAGCAAAGACAGGGCCGCTTCCCAATCACCCCTCCACTTT. It specifies CASSKDRAASQSPLHF.

The count of this clone is one. The chain combines TRBV12-3 or TRBV12-4 with TRBJ2-3; no clear D. CDR3 length equals 12 residues. Trimming pared 7 bases from V and 5 bases from J, leaving 10 bases between. The CDR3 protein is CASTRVGDTQYF. CDR3 in DNA: TGTGCCAGCACTCGGGTCGGAGATACGCAGTATTTT.

This chain joins TRBV20-1 and TRBJ1-2; weak D call: TRBD1 (5 bases). The CDR3 is 11 amino acids. Germline V gives CDR1 DFQATT, CDR2 SNEGSKA (reference sequence). The V gene lost 1 base and the J gene lost 13 bases, with 13 bases spanning the gap. CDR3 residues: CSARGGGAGTF. Here the CDR3 DNA reads TGCAGTGCTAGAGGGGGAGGGGCCGGCACCTTC.

V usage is TRBV29-1 and J usage is TRBJ2-1; 10 bases align to TRBD2. Losses at the gene ends were 4 bases for V and 15 bases for J; bases not matched to a gene: 21. The CDR3 runs 16 residues. In germline, CDR1 is SQVTM, CDR2 ANQGSEA. CDR3 in DNA: TGCAGCGTTGCTGGTAGTATTATGCTAGCGGGGGTCCCCCCGTTCTTC. It is translated as CSVAGSIMLAGVPPFF.